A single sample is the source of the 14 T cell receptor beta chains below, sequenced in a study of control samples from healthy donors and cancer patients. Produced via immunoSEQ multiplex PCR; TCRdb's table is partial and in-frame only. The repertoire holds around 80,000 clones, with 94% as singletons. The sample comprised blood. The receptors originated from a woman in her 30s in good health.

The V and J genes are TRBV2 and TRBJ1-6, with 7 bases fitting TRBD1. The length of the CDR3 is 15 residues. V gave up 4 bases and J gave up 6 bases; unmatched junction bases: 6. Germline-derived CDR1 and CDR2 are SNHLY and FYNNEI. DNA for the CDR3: TGTGCCAGCAGTGCGGAGGGACAGCTTAATTCACCCCTCCACTTT. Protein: CASSAEGQLNSPLHF. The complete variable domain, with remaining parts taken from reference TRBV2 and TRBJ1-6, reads EPEVTQTPSHQVTQMGQEVILRCVPISNHLYFYWYRQILGQKVEFLVSFYNNEISEKSEIFDDQFSVERPDGSNFTLKIRSTKLEDSAMYFCASSAEGQLNSPLHFGNGTRLTVT.

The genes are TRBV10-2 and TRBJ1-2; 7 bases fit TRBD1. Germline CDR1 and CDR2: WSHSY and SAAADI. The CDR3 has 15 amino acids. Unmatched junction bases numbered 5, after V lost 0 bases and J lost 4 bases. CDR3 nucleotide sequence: TGCGCCAGCAGTGAGTCCCGGACAGGTGGCTATGGCTACACCTTC. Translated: CASSESRTGGYGYTF.

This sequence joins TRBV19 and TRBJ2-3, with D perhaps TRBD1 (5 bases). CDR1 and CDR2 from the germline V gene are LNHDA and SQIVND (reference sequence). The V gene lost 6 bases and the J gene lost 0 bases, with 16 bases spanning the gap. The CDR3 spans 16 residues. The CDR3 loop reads CASRSPAGFSTDTQYF. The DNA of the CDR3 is TGTGCCAGTAGGTCCCCCGCAGGGTTTAGCACAGATACGCAGTATTTT. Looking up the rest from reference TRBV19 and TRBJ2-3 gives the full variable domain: DGGITQSPKYLFRKEGQNVTLSCEQNLNHDAMYWYRQDPGQGLRLIYYSQIVNDFQKGDIAEGYSVSREKKESFPLTVTSAQKNPTAFYLCASRSPAGFSTDTQYFGPGTRLTVL.

CDR3 DNA: TGTGCCAGCAGCTTGGGGGGGCCTTACGAGCAGTACGTC. It encodes CASSLGGPYEQYV. The chain links TRBV5-8 to TRBJ2-7, with TRBD1 as a possible D gene (6 bases). Trimming stripped 0 bases from V and 4 bases from J, with 8 bases between. The CDR3 covers 13 residues. Per the germline V gene, CDR1 is SGHTS and CDR2 is YDEGEE.

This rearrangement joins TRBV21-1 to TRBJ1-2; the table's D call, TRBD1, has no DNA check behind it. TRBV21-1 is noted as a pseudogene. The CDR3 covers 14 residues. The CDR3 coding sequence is TGTGCCAGCAGCAACCGGGACAGGTTCTATGGCTACACCTTC. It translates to CASSNRDRFYGYTF.

CDR3 nucleotide sequence: TGTGCCAGCAGCCATAGCGGGGGGGTCCAAGAGACCCAGTACTTC. Amino acid sequence: CASSHSGGVQETQYF. The chain recombines TRBV11-2 with TRBJ2-5, with 11 bases matching TRBD2. The CDR3 covers 15 residues. V lost 5 bases, J lost 1 base, and 3 bases stayed unmatched. Germline assignment: CDR1 SGHAT and CDR2 FQNNGV.

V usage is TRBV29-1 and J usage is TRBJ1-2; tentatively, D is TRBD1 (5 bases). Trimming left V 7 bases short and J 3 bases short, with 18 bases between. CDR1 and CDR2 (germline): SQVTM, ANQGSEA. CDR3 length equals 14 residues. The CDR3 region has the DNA TGCAGCGCTGGGGGGGAGCCTAGAGACTATGGCTACACCTTC. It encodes CSAGGEPRDYGYTF.

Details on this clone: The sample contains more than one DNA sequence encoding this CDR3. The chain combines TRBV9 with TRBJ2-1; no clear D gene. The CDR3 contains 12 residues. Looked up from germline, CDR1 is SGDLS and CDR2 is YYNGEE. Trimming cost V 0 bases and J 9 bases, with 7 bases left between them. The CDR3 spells CASSVEGGEQFF. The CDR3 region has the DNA TGTGCCAGCAGCGTAGAGGGTGGTGAGCAGTTCTTC.

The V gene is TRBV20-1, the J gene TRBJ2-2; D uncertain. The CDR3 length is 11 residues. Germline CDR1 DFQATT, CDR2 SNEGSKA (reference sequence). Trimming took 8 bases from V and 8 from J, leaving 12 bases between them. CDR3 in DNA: TGCAGTTCTGCGGTTTCGGGGGAGCTGTTTTTT. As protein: CSSAVSGELFF.

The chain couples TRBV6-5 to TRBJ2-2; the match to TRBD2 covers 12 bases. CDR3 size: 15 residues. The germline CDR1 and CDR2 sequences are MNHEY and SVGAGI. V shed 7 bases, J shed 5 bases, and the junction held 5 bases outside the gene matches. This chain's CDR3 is CASTRLAGDTGELFF. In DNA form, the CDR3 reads TGTGCCAGCACCCGACTAGCGGGGGATACCGGGGAGCTGTTTTTT.

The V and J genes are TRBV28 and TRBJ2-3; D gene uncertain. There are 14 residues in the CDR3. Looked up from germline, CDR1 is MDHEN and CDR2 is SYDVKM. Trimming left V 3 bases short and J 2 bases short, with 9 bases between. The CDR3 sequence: CASSFWLNTDTQYF. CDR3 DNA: TGTGCCAGCAGTTTTTGGTTAAACACAGATACGCAGTATTTT.

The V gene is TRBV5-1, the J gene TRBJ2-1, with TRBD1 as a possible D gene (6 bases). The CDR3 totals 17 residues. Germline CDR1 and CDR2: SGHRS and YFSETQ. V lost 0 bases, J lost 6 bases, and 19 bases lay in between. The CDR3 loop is CASSLVSGRGFLNEQFF. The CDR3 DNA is TGCGCCAGCAGCTTGGTTTCGGGCAGGGGATTTCTCAATGAGCAGTTCTTC.

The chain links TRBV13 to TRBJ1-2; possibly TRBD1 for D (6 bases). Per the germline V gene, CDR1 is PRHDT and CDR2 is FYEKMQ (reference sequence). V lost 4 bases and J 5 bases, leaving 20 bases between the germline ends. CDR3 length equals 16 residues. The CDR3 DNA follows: TGTGCCAGCAGCTCCGGCTTGGACAGATCTATTTATGGCTACACCTTC. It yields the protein CASSSGLDRSIYGYTF.

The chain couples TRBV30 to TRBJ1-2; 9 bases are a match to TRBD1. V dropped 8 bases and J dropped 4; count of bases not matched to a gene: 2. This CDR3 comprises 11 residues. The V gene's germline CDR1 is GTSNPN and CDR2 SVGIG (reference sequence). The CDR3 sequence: CAEDRGYGYTF. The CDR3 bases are TGTGCCGAGGACAGGGGCTATGGCTACACCTTC.